The 19 T cell receptor beta chains in this list originate from one sample, sequenced in a study of blood T cell repertoires in COVID-19. Clones were sequenced by immunoSEQ multiplex PCR, and TCRdb holds only the in-frame ones, with some missing. The profile shows approximately 60,000 clones, roughly 80% of them singletons. Sequencing input: peripheral blood. These TCRs come from a man aged 60-69 years with acute or convalescent COVID-19.

CDR3 coding DNA: TGTGCCAGCAGCTTGGCGGGAAAGGACCACGAGCAGTACTTC. It encodes CASSLAGKDHEQYF. V and J are TRBV7-8 and TRBJ2-7, with D perhaps matching TRBD2 (6 bases). Germline V lookup: CDR1 SGHVS, CDR2 FQNEAQ. The ends were cut back, 3 bases at V and 5 bases at J, with 14 bases in the middle. This CDR3 region has 14 residues.

This chain connects TRBV7-2 to TRBJ2-1; D is possibly TRBD1 (6 bases). Trimming left V 5 bases short and J 10 bases short, with 18 bases between. CDR1 is SGHTA, CDR2 FQGNSA, per germline. The CDR3 runs to 14 residues. CDR3 in DNA: TGTGCCAGCAGCCCGTCCCACGGGACACTAGAGCAGTTCTTC. Translation gives CASSPSHGTLEQFF.

This clone was counted a single time. The chain links TRBV5-5 to TRBJ1-2, with 11 bases fitting TRBD1. Trimming removed 4 bases from V and 6 bases from J; junction bases left unmatched: 5. This CDR3 comprises 14 residues. The V gene's germline CDR1 is SGHKS and CDR2 YYEKEE (reference sequence). The CDR3 nucleotides are TGTGCCAGCAGCGCTGGACAGGGGGCGGATGGCTACACCTTC. Translation: CASSAGQGADGYTF.

This clone has a handful of counts. The rearrangement uses TRBV19 and TRBJ2-5; tentatively, D is TRBD1 (5 bases). The CDR3 is made up of 15 amino acids. CDR1 is LNHDA, CDR2 SQIVND, per germline (reference sequence). Deletions cut 2 bases from V and 5 bases from J, with 15 bases between. The CDR3, as DNA: TGTGCCAGTAGTATACATTCAGGACAACTGGAGACCCAGTACTTC. Its translation is CASSIHSGQLETQYF.

This clone appeared a single time. The V and J genes are TRBV7-2 and TRBJ2-5, with 11 positions matching TRBD1. J was trimmed by 5 bases and V by 1 base; bases with no gene match: 3. This CDR3 is built from 15 residues. Germline-derived CDR1 and CDR2 are SGHTA and FQGNSA. The CDR3 is CASSLVGDRGETQYF. The CDR3 coding sequence is TGTGCCAGCAGCTTAGTTGGGGACAGGGGGGAGACCCAGTACTTC.

The chain joins TRBV7-2 to TRBJ2-7; a possible D gene is TRBD2 (5 bases). CDR1 and CDR2 from the germline V gene are SGHTA and FQGNSA. V was trimmed by 0 bases and J by 0 bases, leaving 6 bases between them. The length of the CDR3 is 14 residues. The CDR3 here is CASSLARDSYEQYF. The CDR3 DNA is TGTGCCAGCAGCTTAGCCCGGGACTCCTACGAGCAGTACTTC.

Turning to this clone: Different DNA sequences within this sample yield the same CDR3. The chain employs TRBV12-3 or TRBV12-4 and TRBJ1-2; tentative D call: TRBD1 (5 bases). The CDR3 is made up of 12 amino acids. V gave up 7 bases and J gave up 4 bases, with 10 bases separating them. For the CDR3, the DNA is TGTGCCAGCACTCTTAGGGGCTATGGCTACACCTTC. Translating it yields CASTLRGYGYTF.

This rearrangement joins TRBV24-1 to TRBJ1-3, with D unclear. Looked up from germline, CDR1 is KGHDR and CDR2 is SFDVKD. V lost 4 bases and J lost 8, with 11 bases in between. The CDR3 runs to 13 residues. CDR3 sequence reads: CATSDPAADTIYF. The CDR3 DNA follows: TGTGCCACCAGTGACCCGGCCGCGGACACCATATATTTT.

The chain links TRBV21-1 to TRBJ2-4; the D call of TRBD1 is as the table states it, not checked on the DNA. TRBV21-1 is recorded as a pseudogene. CDR3 size: 19 residues. The CDR3 DNA reads TGTGCCAGCAGCAAAAACCCCCTATCAGGGGCTCTAGCCAAAAACATTCAGTACTTC. Translating it yields CASSKNPLSGALAKNIQYF.

This rearrangement joins TRBV6-6 to TRBJ2-2; TRBD1 aligns across 7 bases. J lost 4 bases, V lost 11 bases, and 10 bases had no gene match. CDR1 MNHNY and CDR2 SVGAGI come from the germline V gene (reference sequence). The CDR3 has 14 residues. CDR3 DNA: TGTGCCGGAAAGGGGGCTGGGGGCACCGGGGAGCTGTTTTTT. Residues: CAGKGAGGTGELFF.

This chain uses TRBV10-3 with TRBJ2-1, with unresolved D. This CDR3 is built from 15 residues. The V gene lost 3 bases and the J gene lost 0 bases, with 9 bases spanning the gap. Germline CDR1 reads ENHRY; CDR2 reads SYGVKD. The CDR3 nucleotides read TGTGCCATCAGTGAACGGTCGAGCTCCTACAATGAGCAGTTCTTC. This gives the protein CAISERSSSYNEQFF.

This clone was seen a single time. In DNA form, the CDR3 reads TGTGCCAGCAGCCCCGTCGGGGGTACCTTCGGAGACGAGCAGTACTTC. Amino acid sequence: CASSPVGGTFGDEQYF. V gene TRBV7-9 combines with J gene TRBJ2-7; D might be TRBD2 (6 bases). The CDR3 runs 16 residues. The germline V gene encodes CDR1 SEHNR and CDR2 FQNEAQ (reference sequence). The ends were cut back, 5 bases at V and 5 bases at J, with 22 bases in the middle.

V gene TRBV5-4 combines with J gene TRBJ2-3; D not certain. Per the germline V gene, CDR1 is SGHNT and CDR2 is YYREEE (reference sequence). V was shortened by 1 base and J by 2 bases, with 11 bases between the two germline ends. The CDR3 sequence is 15 residues long. This CDR3 is CASSLTNRHTDTQYF. In DNA, the CDR3 is TGTGCCAGCAGCTTGACAAACCGTCACACAGATACGCAGTATTTT.

V usage is TRBV7-3 and J usage is TRBJ2-5; a possible D gene is TRBD1 (6 bases). This CDR3 comprises 15 residues. Germline V lookup: CDR1 SGHTA, CDR2 FQGTGA. Trimming took off 5 bases at V and 5 bases at J, with 18 bases between the two ends. In DNA, the CDR3 is TGTGCCAGCAGCCTCCAGGGGACCCAAGGGGAGACCCAGTACTTC. It yields the protein CASSLQGTQGETQYF.

This sequence joins TRBV2 and TRBJ1-2; 8 positions agree with TRBD1. The CDR3 length is 15 residues. Germline V CDR1 and CDR2: SNHLY, FYNNEI. V lost 6 bases to trimming and J lost 5 bases; unmatched junction nucleotides: 11. The CDR3 nucleotides read TGTGCCAGCAGGGGGACAGGCCTTACCGCATATGGCTACACCTTC. This encodes CASRGTGLTAYGYTF.

The gene calls are TRBV18 and TRBJ1-4; D remains ambiguous. Germline values: CDR1 KGHSH, CDR2 LQKENI. V shed 3 bases and J shed 8 bases, with 13 bases lying between them. The CDR3 loop spans 14 amino acids. The CDR3 DNA sequence: TGTGCCAGCTCACCCCAGACCGAGGTAGAAAAACTGTTTTTT. Translated, it gives CASSPQTEVEKLFF. Variable domain in full (rest from reference TRBV18 and TRBJ1-4): NAGVMQNPRHLVRRRGQEARLRCSPMKGHSHVYWYRQLPEEGLKFMVYLQKENIIDESGMPKERFSAEFPKEGPSILRIQQVVRGDSAAYFCASSPQTEVEKLFFGSGTQLSVL.

The table lists this clone with a few counts. V gene TRBV12-5 combines with J gene TRBJ2-5; D is possibly TRBD2 (6 bases). The CDR3 extends over 14 amino acids. The V gene's germline CDR1 is LGHNT and CDR2 FRNRAP. Trimming left V 5 bases short and J 0 bases short, with 10 bases between. Here the CDR3 reads CASGGGLNQETQYF. The DNA for the CDR3 is TGTGCTAGTGGTGGCGGACTAAACCAAGAGACCCAGTACTTC.

V and J are TRBV18 and TRBJ2-2; the D is unclear. V was clipped by 1 base and J by 0 bases, with 9 bases between them. CDR3 length: 16 amino acids. Germline V CDR1 and CDR2: KGHSH, LQKENI. CDR3 bases: TGTGCCAGCTCACCACTTGGGCAGACGAACACCGGGGAGCTGTTTTTT. This codes for CASSPLGQTNTGELFF.

The V gene is TRBV5-4, the J gene TRBJ1-5; D remains unclear. Germline lookup yields CDR1 SGHNT and CDR2 YYREEE (reference sequence). The CDR3 loop spans 13 amino acids. The ends were cut back, 0 bases at V and 4 bases at J, with 5 bases in the middle. The CDR3 loop is CASSLGQNQPQHF. In nucleotides, the CDR3 is TGTGCCAGCAGCTTGGGGCAAAATCAGCCCCAGCATTTT.